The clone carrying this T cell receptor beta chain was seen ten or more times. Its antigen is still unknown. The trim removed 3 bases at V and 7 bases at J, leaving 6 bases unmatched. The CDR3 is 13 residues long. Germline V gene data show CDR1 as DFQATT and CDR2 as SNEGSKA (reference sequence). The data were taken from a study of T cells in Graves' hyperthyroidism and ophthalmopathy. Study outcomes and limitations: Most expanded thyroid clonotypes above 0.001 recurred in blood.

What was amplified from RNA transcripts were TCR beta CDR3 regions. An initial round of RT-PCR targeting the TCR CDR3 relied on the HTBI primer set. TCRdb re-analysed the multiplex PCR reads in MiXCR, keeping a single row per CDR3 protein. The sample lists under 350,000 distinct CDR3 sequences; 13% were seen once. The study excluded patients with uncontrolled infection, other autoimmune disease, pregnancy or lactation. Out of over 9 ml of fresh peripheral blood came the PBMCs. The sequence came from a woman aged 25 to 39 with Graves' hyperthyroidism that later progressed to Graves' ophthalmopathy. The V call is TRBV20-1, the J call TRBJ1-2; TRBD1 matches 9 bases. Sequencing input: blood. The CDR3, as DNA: TGCAGTGCTAGTACAGGGGGCGCATCTGGCTACACCTTC. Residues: CSASTGGASGYTF.